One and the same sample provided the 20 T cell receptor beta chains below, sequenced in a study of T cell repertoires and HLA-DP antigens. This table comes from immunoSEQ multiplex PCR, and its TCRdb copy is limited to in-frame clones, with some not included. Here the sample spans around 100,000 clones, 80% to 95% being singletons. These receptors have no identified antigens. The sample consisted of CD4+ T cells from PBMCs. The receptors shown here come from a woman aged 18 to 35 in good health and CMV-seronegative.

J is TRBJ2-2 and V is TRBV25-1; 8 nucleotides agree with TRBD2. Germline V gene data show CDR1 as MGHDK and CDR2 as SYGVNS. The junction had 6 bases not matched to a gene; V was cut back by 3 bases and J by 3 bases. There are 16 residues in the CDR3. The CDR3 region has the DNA TGTGCCAGCAGTGAGTCCCTAGCGGGTTACACCGGGGAGCTGTTTTTT. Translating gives CASSESLAGYTGELFF.

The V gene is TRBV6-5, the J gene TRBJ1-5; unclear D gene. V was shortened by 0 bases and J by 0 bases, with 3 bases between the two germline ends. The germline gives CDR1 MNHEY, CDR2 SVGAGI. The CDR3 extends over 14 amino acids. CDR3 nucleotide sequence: TGTGCCAGCAGTTACTCCGGTAGCAATCAGCCCCAGCATTTT. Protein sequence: CASSYSGSNQPQHF.

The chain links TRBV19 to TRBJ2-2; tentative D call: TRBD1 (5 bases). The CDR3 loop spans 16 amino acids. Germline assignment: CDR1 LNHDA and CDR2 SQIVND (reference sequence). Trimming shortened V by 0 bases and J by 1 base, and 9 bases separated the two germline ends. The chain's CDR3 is CASSIDQGRNTGELFF. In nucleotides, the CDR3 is TGTGCCAGTAGTATAGATCAGGGCAGGAACACCGGGGAGCTGTTTTTT.

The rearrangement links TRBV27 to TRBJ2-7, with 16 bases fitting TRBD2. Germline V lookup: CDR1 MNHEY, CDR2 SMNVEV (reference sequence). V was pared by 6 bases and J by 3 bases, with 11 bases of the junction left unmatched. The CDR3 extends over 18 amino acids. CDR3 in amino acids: CASRKTGTSGRAGYEQYF. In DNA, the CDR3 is TGTGCCAGCAGAAAAACCGGGACTAGCGGGAGGGCGGGCTACGAGCAGTACTTC.

In DNA form, the CDR3 reads TGTGCCAGCAGCTTAAATCTTATCGGATCCCCCTACGAGCAGTACTTC. Translating it yields CASSLNLIGSPYEQYF. The genes are TRBV7-3 and TRBJ2-7; D not certain. Germline-derived CDR1 and CDR2 are SGHTA and FQGTGA. Between the trimmed V and J ends, which lost 1 base and 2 bases, there was a span of 15 bases. The CDR3 covers 16 residues. Full variable domain (outside the CDR3, taken from reference TRBV7-3 and TRBJ2-7): GAGVSQTPSNKVTEKGKYVELRCDPISGHTALYWYRQSLGQGPEFLIYFQGTGAADDSGLPNDRFFAVRPEGSVSTLKIQRTERGDSAVYLCASSLNLIGSPYEQYFGPGTRLTVT.

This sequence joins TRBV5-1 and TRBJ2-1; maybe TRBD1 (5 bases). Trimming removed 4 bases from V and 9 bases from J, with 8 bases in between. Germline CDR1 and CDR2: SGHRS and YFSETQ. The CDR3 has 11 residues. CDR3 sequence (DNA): TGCGCCAGCAGCGGGCAGGGTGAGCAGTTCTTC. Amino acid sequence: CASSGQGEQFF.

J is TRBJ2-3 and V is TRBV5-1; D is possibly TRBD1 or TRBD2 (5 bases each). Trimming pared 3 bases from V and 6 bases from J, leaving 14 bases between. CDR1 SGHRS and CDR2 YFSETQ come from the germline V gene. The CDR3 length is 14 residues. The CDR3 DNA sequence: TGCGCCAGCAGCTCCGAGGGACGATCGGATACGCAGTATTTT. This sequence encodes CASSSEGRSDTQYF.

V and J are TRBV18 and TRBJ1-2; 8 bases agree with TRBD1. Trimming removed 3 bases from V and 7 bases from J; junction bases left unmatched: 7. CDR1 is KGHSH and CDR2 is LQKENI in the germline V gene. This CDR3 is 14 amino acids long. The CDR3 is CASSPTTGVGGYTF. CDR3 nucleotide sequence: TGTGCCAGCTCACCTACGACAGGGGTGGGTGGCTACACCTTC. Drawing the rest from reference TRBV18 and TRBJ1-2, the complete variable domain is NAGVMQNPRHLVRRRGQEARLRCSPMKGHSHVYWYRQLPEEGLKFMVYLQKENIIDESGMPKERFSAEFPKEGPSILRIQQVVRGDSAAYFCASSPTTGVGGYTFGSGTRLTVV.

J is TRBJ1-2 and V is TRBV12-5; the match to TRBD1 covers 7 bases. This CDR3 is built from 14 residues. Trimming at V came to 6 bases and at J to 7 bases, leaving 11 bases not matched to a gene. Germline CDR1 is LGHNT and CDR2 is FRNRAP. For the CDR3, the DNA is TGTGCTAGTGGGGCAAGCACAGGGGTCGTTGGCTACACCTTC. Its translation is CASGASTGVVGYTF.

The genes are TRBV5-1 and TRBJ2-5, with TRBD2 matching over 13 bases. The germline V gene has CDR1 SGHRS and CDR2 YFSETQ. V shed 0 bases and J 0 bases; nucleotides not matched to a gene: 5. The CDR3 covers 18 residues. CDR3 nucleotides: TGCGCCAGCAGCTTGGAACTAGCGGGGGGGACCTACCAAGAGACCCAGTACTTC. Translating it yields CASSLELAGGTYQETQYF.

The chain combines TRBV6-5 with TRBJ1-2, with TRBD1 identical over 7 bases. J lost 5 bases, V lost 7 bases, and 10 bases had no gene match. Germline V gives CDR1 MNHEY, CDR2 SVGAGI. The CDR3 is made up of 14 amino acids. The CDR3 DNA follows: TGTGCCAGCATCGTGACAGGGCGAGGGTATGGCTACACCTTC. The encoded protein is CASIVTGRGYGYTF.

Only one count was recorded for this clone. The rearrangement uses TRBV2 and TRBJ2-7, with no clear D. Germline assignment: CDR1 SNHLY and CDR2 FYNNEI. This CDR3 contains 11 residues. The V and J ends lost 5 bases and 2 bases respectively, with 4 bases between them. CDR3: CASSPAYEQYV. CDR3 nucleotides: TGTGCCAGCAGTCCTGCCTACGAGCAGTACGTC.

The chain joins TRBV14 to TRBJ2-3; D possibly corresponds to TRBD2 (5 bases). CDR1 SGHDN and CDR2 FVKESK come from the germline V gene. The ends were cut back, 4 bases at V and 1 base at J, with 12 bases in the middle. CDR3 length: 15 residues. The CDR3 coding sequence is TGTGCCAGCAGCCCCGAGGGCCGGGGCACAGATACGCAGTATTTT. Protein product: CASSPEGRGTDTQYF.

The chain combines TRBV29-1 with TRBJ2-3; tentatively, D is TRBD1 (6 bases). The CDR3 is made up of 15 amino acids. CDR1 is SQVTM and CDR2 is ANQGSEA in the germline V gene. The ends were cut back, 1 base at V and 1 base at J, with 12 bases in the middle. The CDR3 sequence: CSVEAQGWGTDTQYF. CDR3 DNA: TGCAGCGTTGAAGCACAGGGTTGGGGCACAGATACGCAGTATTTT.

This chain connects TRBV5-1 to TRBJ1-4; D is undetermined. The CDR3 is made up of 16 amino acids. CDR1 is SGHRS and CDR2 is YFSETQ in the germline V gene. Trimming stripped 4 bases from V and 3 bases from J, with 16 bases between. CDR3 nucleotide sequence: TGCGCCAGCAGCGAATTCGGTCTCTTGGCTAATGAAAAACTGTTTTTT. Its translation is CASSEFGLLANEKLFF.

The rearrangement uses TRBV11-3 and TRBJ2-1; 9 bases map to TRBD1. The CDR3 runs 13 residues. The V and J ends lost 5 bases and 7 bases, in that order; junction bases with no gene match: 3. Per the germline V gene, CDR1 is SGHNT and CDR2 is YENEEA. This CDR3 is CASSGQGLNEQFF. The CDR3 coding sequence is TGTGCCAGCAGCGGACAGGGGCTTAATGAGCAGTTCTTC. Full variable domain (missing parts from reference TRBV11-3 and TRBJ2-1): EAGVVQSPRYKIIEKKQPVAFWCNPISGHNTLYWYLQNLGQGPELLIRYENEEAVDDSQLPKDRFSAERLKGVDSTLKIQPAELGDSAVYLCASSGQGLNEQFFGPGTRLTVL.

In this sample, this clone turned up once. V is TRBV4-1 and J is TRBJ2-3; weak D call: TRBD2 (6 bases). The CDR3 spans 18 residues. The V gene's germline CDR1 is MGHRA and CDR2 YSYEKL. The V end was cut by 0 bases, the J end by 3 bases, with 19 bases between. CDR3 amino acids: CASSQERGWAVPTDTQYF. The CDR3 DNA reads TGCGCCAGCAGCCAAGAACGGGGGTGGGCGGTACCTACAGATACGCAGTATTTT.

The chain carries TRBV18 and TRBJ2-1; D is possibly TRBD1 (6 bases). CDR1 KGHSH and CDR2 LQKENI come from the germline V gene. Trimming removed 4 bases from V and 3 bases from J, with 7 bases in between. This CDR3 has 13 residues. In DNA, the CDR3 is TGTGCCAGCTCACGGGACAACTACAATGAGCAGTTCTTC. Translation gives CASSRDNYNEQFF.

The CDR3 region is CASSVGLAGVHNEQFF. As DNA, the CDR3 is TGTGCCAGCAGCGTGGGCCTAGCGGGAGTCCACAATGAGCAGTTCTTC. The chain recombines TRBV9 with TRBJ2-1; 10 bases fit TRBD2. Unmatched junction bases numbered 7, after V lost 2 bases and J lost 5 bases. Germline CDR1 reads SGDLS; CDR2 reads YYNGEE. The CDR3 consists of 16 residues.

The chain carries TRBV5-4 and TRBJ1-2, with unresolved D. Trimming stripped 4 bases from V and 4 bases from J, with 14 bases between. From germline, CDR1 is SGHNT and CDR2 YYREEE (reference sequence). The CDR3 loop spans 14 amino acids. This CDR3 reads CASSPRRRVYGYTF. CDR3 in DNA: TGTGCCAGCAGCCCCCGGAGGCGGGTCTATGGCTACACCTTC.